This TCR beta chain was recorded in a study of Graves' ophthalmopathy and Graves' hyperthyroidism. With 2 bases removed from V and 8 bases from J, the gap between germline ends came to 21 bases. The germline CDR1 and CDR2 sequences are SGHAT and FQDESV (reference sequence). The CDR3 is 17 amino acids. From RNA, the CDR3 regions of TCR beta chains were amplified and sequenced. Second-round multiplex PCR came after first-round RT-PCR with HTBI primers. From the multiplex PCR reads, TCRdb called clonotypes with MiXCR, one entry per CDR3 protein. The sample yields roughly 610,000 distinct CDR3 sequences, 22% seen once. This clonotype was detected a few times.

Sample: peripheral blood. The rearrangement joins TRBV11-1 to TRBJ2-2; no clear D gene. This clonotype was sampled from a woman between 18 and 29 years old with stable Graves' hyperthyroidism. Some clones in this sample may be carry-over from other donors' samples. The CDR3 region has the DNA TGTGCCAGCAGCTTAAGTTCCGGGTGGACGGCTCGGGGGGAGCTGTTTTTT. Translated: CASSLSSGWTARGELFF.